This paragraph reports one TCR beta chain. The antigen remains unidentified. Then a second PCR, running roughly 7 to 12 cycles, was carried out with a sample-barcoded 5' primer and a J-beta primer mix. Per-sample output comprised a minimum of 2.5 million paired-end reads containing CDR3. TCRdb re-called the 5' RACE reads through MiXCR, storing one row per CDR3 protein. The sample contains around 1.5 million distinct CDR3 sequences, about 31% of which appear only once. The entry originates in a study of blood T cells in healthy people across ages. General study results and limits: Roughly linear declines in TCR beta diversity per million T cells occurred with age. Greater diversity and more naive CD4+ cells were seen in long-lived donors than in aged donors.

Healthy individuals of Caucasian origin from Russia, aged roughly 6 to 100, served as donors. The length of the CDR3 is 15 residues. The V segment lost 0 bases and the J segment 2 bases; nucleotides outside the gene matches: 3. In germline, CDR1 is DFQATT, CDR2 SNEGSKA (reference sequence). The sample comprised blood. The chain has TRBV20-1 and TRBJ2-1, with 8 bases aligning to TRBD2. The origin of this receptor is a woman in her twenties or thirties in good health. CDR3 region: CSARDTGGAYNEQFF. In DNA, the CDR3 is TGCAGTGCTAGAGATACCGGGGGGGCCTACAATGAGCAGTTCTTC.